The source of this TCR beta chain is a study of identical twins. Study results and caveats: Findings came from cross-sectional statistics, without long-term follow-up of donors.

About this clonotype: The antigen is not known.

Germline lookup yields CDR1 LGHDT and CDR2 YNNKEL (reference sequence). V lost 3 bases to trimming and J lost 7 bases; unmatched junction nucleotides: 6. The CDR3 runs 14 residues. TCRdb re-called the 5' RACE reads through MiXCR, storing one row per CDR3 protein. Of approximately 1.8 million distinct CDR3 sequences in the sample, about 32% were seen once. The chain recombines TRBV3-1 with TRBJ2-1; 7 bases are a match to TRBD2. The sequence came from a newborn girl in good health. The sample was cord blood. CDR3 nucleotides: TGTGCCAGCAGCCAGGGGACTATCACTAATGAGCAGTTCTTC. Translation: CASSQGTITNEQFF.